Listed below are T cell receptor beta chains from one sample, sequenced in a study of T cells after posttransplantation cyclophosphamide. Method: immunoSEQ multiplex PCR; TCRdb's copy keeps in-frame clones and lacks some. The sample carries about 17,000 clones, roughly 85% recorded once. The sample consisted of PBMCs, taken after allogeneic stem cell transplant with calcineurin inhibitor and methotrexate. Source of these receptors: a female patient aged 18 to 35 who received an allogeneic stem cell transplant from an unrelated donor, was CMV-positive, and had acute and chronic GVHD. The T cells may come from the graft donor. Each CDR3 is given with its conserved first and last residue. The D gene is left open where the match is weak. Expanded clones get a size class; other rows say once, few or many, or leave the size out.

>-|TRBJ2-1|TRBV19|many
TGTGCCAGTAGTATAGGTTCTAGCAATGAGCAGTTCTTC
CASSIGSSNEQFF
>-|TRBJ2-3|TRBV5-1|-
TGCGCCAGCAGCTTGGGAGGAGCCCCAGATACGCAGTATTTT
CASSLGGAPDTQYF
>TRBD1|TRBJ2-5|TRBV5-8|-
TGTGCCAGCAGCTTGGTAGGACAGGGGGCTCAAGAGACCCAGTACTTC
CASSLVGQGAQETQYF
>-|TRBJ2-1|TRBV29-1|once
TGCAGCGTCCGCCGGGGTTTGCCCCCCAATGAGCAGTTCTTC
CSVRRGLPPNEQFF
>TRBD1|TRBJ2-7|TRBV2|-
TGTGCCAGGGGGACAGGGGCCCCTCTTGAGCAGTACTTC
CARGTGAPLEQYF
>-|TRBJ2-7|TRBV4-2|-
TGTGCCAGCAGCCAAGAGGCGGCTAGCAAGCGGCACGAGCAGTACTTC
CASSQEAASKRHEQYF
>TRBD1|TRBJ1-2|TRBV28|-
TGTGCCAGCACCGACAGGGGGAACTATGGCTACACCTTC
CASTDRGNYGYTF
>TRBD1|TRBJ2-7|TRBV5-6|-
TGTGCCAGCAGCCCGCCAGGGGGCAGTACCTACGAGCAGTACTTC
CASSPPGGSTYEQYF
>TRBD1|TRBJ2-7|TRBV19|-
TGTGCCAGTAGTATCGGGGACAGGGGTGCCTACGAGCAGTACTTC
CASSIGDRGAYEQYF
>-|TRBJ2-1|TRBV9|-
TGTGCCAGCAGCGCCGGCGTTGGGGGGAGGAATGAGCAGTTCTTC
CASSAGVGGRNEQFF
>TRBD2|TRBJ2-5|TRBV9|-
TGTGCCAGCAGTAGGGGACTAGCGGGAGGTGGTCAAGAGACCCAGTACTTC
CASSRGLAGGGQETQYF
>TRBD1|TRBJ1-6|TRBV30|-
TGTGCCTGGAGTACGGGACAGGGAGTCTCACCCCTCCACTTT
CAWSTGQGVSPLHF
>-|TRBJ1-2|TRBV6-1|-
TGTGCCAGCAGTGAACGGAGCGGGGGAAATGGCTACACCTTC
CASSERSGGNGYTF
>TRBD2|TRBJ2-1|TRBV6-5|-
TGTGCCAGCAGCTTAGCGGGAGGGAAGTTCAATGAGCAGTTCTTC
CASSLAGGKFNEQFF
>TRBD2|TRBJ2-1|TRBV27|-
TGTGCCAGCAGTTTAACAGGCGGGAGTCCCTACAATGAGCAGTTCTTC
CASSLTGGSPYNEQFF
>-|TRBJ1-1|TRBV5-4|-
TGTGCCAGCAGCTTGATCTTGAACACTGAAGCTTTCTTT
CASSLILNTEAFF
>TRBD1|TRBJ2-1|TRBV4-2|-
TGTGCCAGCAGCCAAAGGACAGGGGGCCGGTACAATGAGCAGTTCTTC
CASSQRTGGRYNEQFF
>-|TRBJ2-5|TRBV15|-
TGTGCCACCAGCAGAGTGCTTCAAGCGGTATATCAAGAGACCCAGTACTTC
CATSRVLQAVYQETQYF
>TRBD1|TRBJ1-4|TRBV27|-
TGTGCCAGCAGCCAGGGGGCCAGGGAAACTAATGAAAAACTGTTTTTT
CASSQGARETNEKLFF
>-|TRBJ2-6|TRBV5-4|-
TGTGCCAGCAGCTTGGGACAGCCCTTCTCTGGGGCCAACGTCCTGACTTTC
CASSLGQPFSGANVLTF
>TRBD2|TRBJ2-1|TRBV5-1|-
TGCGCCAGCAGCCGGACTAGCGGAAACAATGAGCAGTTCTTC
CASSRTSGNNEQFF
>-|TRBJ2-7|TRBV28|-
TGTGCCAGCAGTTGGAGGGGCTACGAGCAGTACTTC
CASSWRGYEQYF
>TRBD1|TRBJ1-4|TRBV5-1|-
TGCGCCAGCAGCGGCCTGGGACAGGGCCGCACTAATGAAAAACTGTTTTTT
CASSGLGQGRTNEKLFF
>TRBD2|TRBJ2-1|TRBV6-4|-
TGTGCCAGCAGTAGATCCGGGACTAGCGGGTACAATGAGCAGTTCTTC
CASSRSGTSGYNEQFF
>TRBD1|TRBJ2-5|TRBV27|few
TGTGCCAGCCGGGACAGGGGTCAAGAGACCCAGTACTTC
CASRDRGQETQYF
>-|TRBJ2-1|TRBV7-9|-
TGTGCCAGCAGCTCCAGGGGATTAACGGACAATGAGCAGTTCTTC
CASSSRGLTDNEQFF
>TRBD1|TRBJ1-2|TRBV28|medium-sized
TGTGCCAGCAGTCGCCCGGGACAGGGCAACTATGGCTACACCTTC
CASSRPGQGNYGYTF
>-|TRBJ1-4|TRBV6-1|-
TGTGCCAGCAGTGAATTGGCAAGAAATCAAAAACTGTTTTTT
CASSELARNQKLFF
>TRBD1|TRBJ2-7|TRBV5-4|-
TGTGCCAGCAGACCGGGACAGGGAGCCTACGAGCAGTACTTC
CASRPGQGAYEQYF
>TRBD2|TRBJ2-3|TRBV5-1|-
TGCGCCAGCAGCTTCTCACCTAGCGGGTTAACTAGCACAGATACGCAGTATTTT
CASSFSPSGLTSTDTQYF
>-|TRBJ1-5|TRBV21-1|-
TGTGCCAGCAACGAGACAGGGGGCGAGCCCGATCAGCCCCAGCATTTT
CASNETGGEPDQPQHF
>-|TRBJ2-1|TRBV27|-
TGTGCCAGCAGTTCCCTACCGACAGGATACAATGAGCAGTTCTTC
CASSSLPTGYNEQFF
>-|TRBJ2-5|TRBV7-9|-
TGTGCCAGCAGCTTAACGGTGTCTCGGGAGACCCAGTACTTC
CASSLTVSRETQYF
>-|TRBJ1-1|TRBV7-8|-
TGTGCCAGCAGCTCGAGAACGGGGGGAGCTTTCTTT
CASSSRTGGAFF
>-|TRBJ1-2|TRBV25-1|-
TGTGCCAGCAGTGACCTGGGGGAGGGGGATGGCTACACCTTC
CASSDLGEGDGYTF
>-|TRBJ2-7|TRBV25-1|-
TGTGCCAGCAGTCATGCGGGTGCCTACGAGCAGTACTTC
CASSHAGAYEQYF
>-|TRBJ1-5|TRBV27|-
TGTGCCAGCAGTTTCGGGGATAGCAATCAGCCCCAGCATTTT
CASSFGDSNQPQHF
>-|TRBJ2-7|TRBV28|-
TGTGCCAGCAGTTCCCCTGGGTCCCTCTCTAGGGGCGAGCAGTACTTC
CASSSPGSLSRGEQYF
>-|TRBJ2-7|TRBV30|-
TGTGCCTGGAGTGTACGTCAACAGAAAATTTACGAGCAGTACTTC
CAWSVRQQKIYEQYF
>TRBD2|TRBJ2-5|TRBV27|once
TGTGCCAGCAGTCCCGTCGAGGCTAGCGGGGTCCAAGAGACCCAGTACTTC
CASSPVEASGVQETQYF
>-|TRBJ1-2|TRBV4-2|-
TGTGCCAGCAGCCAAGATCTGGTGGGCGGGAAGATCGGCTACACCTTC
CASSQDLVGGKIGYTF
>-|TRBJ2-7|TRBV28|few
TGTGCCAGCCGGAGTGGGAGCTCCTACGAGCAGTACTTC
CASRSGSSYEQYF
>-|TRBJ2-5|TRBV7-8|-
TGTGCCAGCAGCTTAGTACGTGGGAGGGAGACCCAGTACTTC
CASSLVRGRETQYF
>TRBD2|TRBJ2-1|TRBV2|-
TGTGCCAGCACCAAAACGGGACTAACCAATGAGCAGTTCTTC
CASTKTGLTNEQFF
>TRBD2|TRBJ2-3|TRBV27|-
TGTGCCAGCAGTTTATCGGGACTAGCACCTAGCACAGATACGCAGTATTTT
CASSLSGLAPSTDTQYF
>TRBD2|TRBJ2-1|TRBV6-5|-
TGTGCCACCCGCACCGGACTAGTTTCTTTTGAGCAGTTCTTC
CATRTGLVSFEQFF
>TRBD2|TRBJ2-7|TRBV11-2|-
TGTGCCAGCAGCTTAGCTAGCGGGCCCTCCTACGAGCAGTACTTC
CASSLASGPSYEQYF
>TRBD2|TRBJ2-7|TRBV10-2|-
TGCGCCAGCAGCGGGAGGGCCTCCGACGAGCAGTACTTC
CASSGRASDEQYF
>-|TRBJ1-4|TRBV5-1|hyperexpanded
TGCGCCAGCAGCTGGCAGGGGTTCGATTATGAAAAACTGTTTTTT
CASSWQGFDYEKLFF
>TRBD2|TRBJ2-3|TRBV5-1|few
TGCGCCAGCAGCTTGGGGGCGGGAGGTACGCAGTATTTT
CASSLGAGGTQYF
>-|TRBJ1-3|TRBV5-8|few
TGTGCCACCCGGTGGGGGCACGGAAACACCATATATTTT
CATRWGHGNTIYF
>-|TRBJ1-1|TRBV7-2|-
TGTGCCAGCAGTTCAGCGATAGGGGTAGGAACTGAAGCTTTCTTT
CASSSAIGVGTEAFF
>TRBD1|TRBJ1-5|TRBV19|-
TGTGCCAGTAGTGGGACAGCTAATCAGCCCCAGCATTTT
CASSGTANQPQHF
>TRBD1|TRBJ1-2|TRBV27|-
TGTGCCAGCAGTTTATTGACCGGGACAGGGCTGAACTATGGCTACACCTTC
CASSLLTGTGLNYGYTF
>-|TRBJ1-4|TRBV28|-
TGTGCCAGCAGTTTCGAGGGGGAGAGAAAACTGTTTTTT
CASSFEGERKLFF
>TRBD2|TRBJ2-7|TRBV15|-
TGTGCCACCAGCAGAGATTTTGCCGAATGGACTAGCTCCTACGAGCAGTACTTC
CATSRDFAEWTSSYEQYF